What follows is one TCR beta chain and its context. The CDR3 contains 16 residues. With 0 bases removed from V and 0 bases from J, the gap between germline ends came to 11 bases. Germline CDR1 SGDLS, CDR2 YYNGEE. The data were obtained in a study of fetal regulatory T cell absence and autoimmunity. For the study at large: Without clinical diabetes, IPEX patients showed exocrine pancreas autoimmunity.

Libraries were prepared by immunoSEQ multiplex PCR; TCRdb keeps only in-frame clonotypes and omits some of them. The data hold more than 90,000 clones, with about two thirds observed a single time. The chain is built from TRBV9 and TRBJ2-3; a weak D match, TRBD2 (7 bases). Source material: pancreas tissue. This clonotype originated in a male donor with IPEX syndrome. CDR3 in DNA: TGTGCCAGCAGCGTAGCTGGGGGGGCTAGCACAGATACGCAGTATTTT. Residues: CASSVAGGASTDTQYF.